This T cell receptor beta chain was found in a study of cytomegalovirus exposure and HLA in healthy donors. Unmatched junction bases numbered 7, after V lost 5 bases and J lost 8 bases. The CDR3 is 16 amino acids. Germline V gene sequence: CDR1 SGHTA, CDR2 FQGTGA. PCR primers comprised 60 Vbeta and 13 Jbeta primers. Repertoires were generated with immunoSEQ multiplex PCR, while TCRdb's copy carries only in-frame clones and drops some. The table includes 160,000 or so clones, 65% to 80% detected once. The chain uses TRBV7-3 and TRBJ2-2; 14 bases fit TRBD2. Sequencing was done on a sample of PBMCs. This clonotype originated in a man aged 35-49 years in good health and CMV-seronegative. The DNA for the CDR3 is TGTGCCAGCAGCCCGGAGACTAGCGGGGGGGCGGGGGAGCTGTTTTTT. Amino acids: CASSPETSGGAGELFF.